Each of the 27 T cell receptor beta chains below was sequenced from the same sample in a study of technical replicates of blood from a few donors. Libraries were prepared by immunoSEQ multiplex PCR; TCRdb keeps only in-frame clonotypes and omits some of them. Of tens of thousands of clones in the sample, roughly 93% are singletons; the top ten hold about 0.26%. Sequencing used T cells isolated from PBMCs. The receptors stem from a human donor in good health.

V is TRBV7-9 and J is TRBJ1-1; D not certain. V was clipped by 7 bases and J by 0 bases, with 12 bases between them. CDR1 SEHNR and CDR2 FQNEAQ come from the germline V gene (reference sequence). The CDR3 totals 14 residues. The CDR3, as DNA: TGTGCCAGCACACCAACAGAAATGAACACTGAAGCTTTCTTT. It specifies CASTPTEMNTEAFF.

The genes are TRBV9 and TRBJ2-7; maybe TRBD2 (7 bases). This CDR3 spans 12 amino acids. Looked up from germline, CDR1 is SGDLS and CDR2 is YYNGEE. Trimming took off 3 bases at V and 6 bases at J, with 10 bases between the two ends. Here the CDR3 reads CASSDRGGEQYF. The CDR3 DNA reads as TGTGCCAGCAGCGATAGGGGGGGCGAGCAGTACTTC.

CDR3 nucleotide sequence: TGCGCCAGCAGCTCTACAGGTACCTCTGGAAACACCATATATTTT. It is translated as CASSSTGTSGNTIYF. The gene calls are TRBV5-1 and TRBJ1-3; D is possibly TRBD1 (5 bases). Trimming pared 3 bases from V and 0 bases from J, leaving 10 bases between. CDR1 SGHRS and CDR2 YFSETQ come from the germline V gene. The CDR3 sequence is 15 residues long.

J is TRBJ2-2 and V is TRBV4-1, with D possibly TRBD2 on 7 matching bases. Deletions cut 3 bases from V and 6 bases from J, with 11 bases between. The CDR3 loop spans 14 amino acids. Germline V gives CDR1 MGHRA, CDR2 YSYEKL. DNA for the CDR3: TGCGCCAGCAGCCACCGGGGGGCTTCCGGGGAGCTGTTTTTT. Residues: CASSHRGASGELFF.

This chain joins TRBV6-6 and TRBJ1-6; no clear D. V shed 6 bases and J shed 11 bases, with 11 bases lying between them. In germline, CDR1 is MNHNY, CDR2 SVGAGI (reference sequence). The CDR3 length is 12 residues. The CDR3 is CASSDPLAPLHF. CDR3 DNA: TGTGCCAGCAGCGACCCCCTAGCACCCCTCCACTTT.

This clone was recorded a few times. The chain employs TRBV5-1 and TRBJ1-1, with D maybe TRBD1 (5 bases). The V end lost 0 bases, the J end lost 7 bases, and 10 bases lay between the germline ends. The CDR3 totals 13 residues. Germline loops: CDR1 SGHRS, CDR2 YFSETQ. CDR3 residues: CASSLGPGFEAFF. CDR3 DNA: TGCGCCAGCAGCTTGGGACCAGGGTTTGAAGCTTTCTTT.

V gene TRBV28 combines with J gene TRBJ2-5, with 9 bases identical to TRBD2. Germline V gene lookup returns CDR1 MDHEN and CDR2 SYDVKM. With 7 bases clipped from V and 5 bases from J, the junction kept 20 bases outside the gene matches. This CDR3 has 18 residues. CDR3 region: CASTMGVAGAGWGETQYF. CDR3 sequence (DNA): TGTGCCAGCACTATGGGGGTAGCGGGGGCCGGGTGGGGCGAGACCCAGTACTTC.

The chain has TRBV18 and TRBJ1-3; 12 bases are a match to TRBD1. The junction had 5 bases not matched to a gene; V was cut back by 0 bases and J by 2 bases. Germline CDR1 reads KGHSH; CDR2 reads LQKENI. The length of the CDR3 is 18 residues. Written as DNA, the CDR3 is TGTGCCAGCTCACCACCGGGACAGGGGGCTGAAACTGGAAACACCATATATTTT. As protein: CASSPPGQGAETGNTIYF.

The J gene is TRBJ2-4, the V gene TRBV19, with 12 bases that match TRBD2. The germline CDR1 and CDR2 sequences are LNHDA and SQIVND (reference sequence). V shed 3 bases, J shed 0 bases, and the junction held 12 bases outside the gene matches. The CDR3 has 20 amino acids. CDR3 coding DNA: TGTGCCAGTAGTATCTTTCGGCTAGCGGGAGGGATGATAGCCAAAAACATTCAGTACTTC. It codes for CASSIFRLAGGMIAKNIQYF.

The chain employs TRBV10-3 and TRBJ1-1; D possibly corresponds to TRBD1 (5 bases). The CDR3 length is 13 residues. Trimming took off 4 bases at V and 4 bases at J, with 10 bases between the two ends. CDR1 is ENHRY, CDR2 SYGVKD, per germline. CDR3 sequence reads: CAISGQGGTEAFF. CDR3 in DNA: TGTGCCATCAGTGGTCAGGGAGGCACTGAAGCTTTCTTT.

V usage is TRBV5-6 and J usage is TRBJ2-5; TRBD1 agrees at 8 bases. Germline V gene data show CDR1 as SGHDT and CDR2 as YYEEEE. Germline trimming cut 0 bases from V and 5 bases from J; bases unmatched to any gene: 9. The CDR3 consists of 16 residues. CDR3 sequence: CASSLAYRGKRETQYF. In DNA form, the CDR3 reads TGTGCCAGCAGCTTGGCCTACAGGGGGAAAAGGGAGACCCAGTACTTC.

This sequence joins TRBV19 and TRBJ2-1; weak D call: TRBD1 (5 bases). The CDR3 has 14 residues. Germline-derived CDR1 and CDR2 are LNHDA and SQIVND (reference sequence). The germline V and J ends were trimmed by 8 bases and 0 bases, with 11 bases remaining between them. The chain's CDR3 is CASRRQFSYNEQFF. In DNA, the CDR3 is TGTGCCAGTCGTAGACAGTTCTCCTACAATGAGCAGTTCTTC.

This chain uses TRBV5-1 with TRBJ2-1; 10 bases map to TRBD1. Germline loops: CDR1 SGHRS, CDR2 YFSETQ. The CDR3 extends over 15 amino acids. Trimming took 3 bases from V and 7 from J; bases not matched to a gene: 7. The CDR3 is CASSSDRGLGNEQFF. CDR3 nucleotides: TGCGCCAGCAGCTCAGACAGGGGGCTAGGAAATGAGCAGTTCTTC.

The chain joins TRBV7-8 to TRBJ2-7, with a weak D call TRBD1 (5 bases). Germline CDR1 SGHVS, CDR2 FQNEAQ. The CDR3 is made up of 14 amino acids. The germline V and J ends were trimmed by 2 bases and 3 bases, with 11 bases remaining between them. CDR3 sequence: CASSLNRHDYEQYF. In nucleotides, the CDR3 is TGTGCCAGCAGCTTAAACAGGCATGACTACGAGCAGTACTTC.

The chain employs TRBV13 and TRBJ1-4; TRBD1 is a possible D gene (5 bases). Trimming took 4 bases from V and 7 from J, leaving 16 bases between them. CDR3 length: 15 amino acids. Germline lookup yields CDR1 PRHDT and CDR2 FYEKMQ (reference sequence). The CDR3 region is CASSSPIGGPEKLFF. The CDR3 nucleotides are TGTGCCAGCAGCTCTCCGATCGGGGGTCCTGAAAAACTGTTTTTT.

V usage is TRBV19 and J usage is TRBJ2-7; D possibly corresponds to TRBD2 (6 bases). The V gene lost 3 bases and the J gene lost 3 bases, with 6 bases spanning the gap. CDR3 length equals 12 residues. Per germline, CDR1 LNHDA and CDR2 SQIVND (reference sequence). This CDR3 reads CASSMGGYEQYF. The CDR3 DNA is TGTGCCAGTAGTATGGGGGGCTACGAGCAGTACTTC.

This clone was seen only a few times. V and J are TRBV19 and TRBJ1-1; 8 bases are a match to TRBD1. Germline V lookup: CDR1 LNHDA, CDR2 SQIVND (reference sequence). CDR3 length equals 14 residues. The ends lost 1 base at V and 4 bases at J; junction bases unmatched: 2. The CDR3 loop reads CASSIVGTGTEAFF. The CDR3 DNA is TGTGCCAGTAGTATAGTCGGGACAGGCACTGAAGCTTTCTTT.

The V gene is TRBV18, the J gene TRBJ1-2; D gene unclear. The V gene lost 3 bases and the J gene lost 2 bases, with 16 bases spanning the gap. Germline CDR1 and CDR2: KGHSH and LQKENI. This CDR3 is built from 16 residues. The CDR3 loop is CASSPDKGVWNYGYTF. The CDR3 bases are TGTGCCAGCTCACCGGATAAGGGAGTGTGGAACTATGGCTACACCTTC. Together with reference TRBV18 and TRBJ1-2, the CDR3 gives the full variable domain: NAGVMQNPRHLVRRRGQEARLRCSPMKGHSHVYWYRQLPEEGLKFMVYLQKENIIDESGMPKERFSAEFPKEGPSILRIQQVVRGDSAAYFCASSPDKGVWNYGYTFGSGTRLTVV.

The CDR3, as DNA: TGTGCCAGCAGCTTTACATCGCCAGATACGCAGTATTTT. Protein sequence: CASSFTSPDTQYF. The rearrangement joins TRBV28 to TRBJ2-3; no reliable D call. With 6 bases removed from V and 4 bases from J, the gap between germline ends came to 11 bases. The CDR3 totals 13 residues. Germline V gives CDR1 MDHEN, CDR2 SYDVKM.

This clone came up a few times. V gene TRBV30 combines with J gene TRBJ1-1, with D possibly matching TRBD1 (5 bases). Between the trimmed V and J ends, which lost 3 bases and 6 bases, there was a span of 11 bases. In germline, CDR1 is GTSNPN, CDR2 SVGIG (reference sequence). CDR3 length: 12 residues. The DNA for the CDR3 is TGTGCCTGGAGACTCTTGGGGCCTGAAGCTTTCTTT. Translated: CAWRLLGPEAFF.

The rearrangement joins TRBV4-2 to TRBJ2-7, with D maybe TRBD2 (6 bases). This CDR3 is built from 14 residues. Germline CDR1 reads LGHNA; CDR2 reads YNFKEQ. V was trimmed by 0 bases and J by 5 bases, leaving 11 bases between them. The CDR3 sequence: CASSQDREVNEQYF. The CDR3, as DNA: TGTGCCAGCAGCCAAGATAGGGAGGTGAACGAGCAGTACTTC.

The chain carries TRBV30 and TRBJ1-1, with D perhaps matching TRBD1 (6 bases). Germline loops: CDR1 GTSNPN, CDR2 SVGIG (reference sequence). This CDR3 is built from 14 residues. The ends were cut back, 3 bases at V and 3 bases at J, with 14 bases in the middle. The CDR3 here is CAWRDRRRHTEAFF. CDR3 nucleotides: TGTGCCTGGAGAGACAGGAGAAGGCACACTGAAGCTTTCTTT.

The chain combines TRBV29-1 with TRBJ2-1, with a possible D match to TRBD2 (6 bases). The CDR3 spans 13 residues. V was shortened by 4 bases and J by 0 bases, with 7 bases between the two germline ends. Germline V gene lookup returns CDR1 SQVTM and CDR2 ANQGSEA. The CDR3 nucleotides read TGCAGCGTTGGGGGGGTCTCCTACAATGAGCAGTTCTTC. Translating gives CSVGGVSYNEQFF.

Here the CDR3 DNA reads TGTGCCAGCAGCTTAGCAGGACAGGCCACTGAAGCTTTCTTT. Encoded protein: CASSLAGQATEAFF. The chain couples TRBV7-9 to TRBJ1-1, with 7 bases identical to TRBD1. V trimming: 0 bases; J trimming: 4 bases; junction bases outside the gene matches: 2. Looked up from germline, CDR1 is SEHNR and CDR2 is FQNEAQ (reference sequence). The CDR3 covers 14 residues.

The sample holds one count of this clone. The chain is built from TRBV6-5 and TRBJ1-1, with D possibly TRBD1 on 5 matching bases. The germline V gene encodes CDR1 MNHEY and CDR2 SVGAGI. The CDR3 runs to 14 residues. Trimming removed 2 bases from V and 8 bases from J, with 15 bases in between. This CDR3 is CASSYTRTEGEAFF. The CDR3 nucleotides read TGTGCCAGCAGTTACACCCGGACGGAGGGGGAAGCTTTCTTT.

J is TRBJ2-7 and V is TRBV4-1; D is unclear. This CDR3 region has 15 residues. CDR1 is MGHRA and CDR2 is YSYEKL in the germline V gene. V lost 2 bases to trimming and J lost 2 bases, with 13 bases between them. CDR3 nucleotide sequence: TGCGCCAGCAGCCAAATCGTCGCCAGTACCTACGAGCAGTACTTC. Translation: CASSQIVASTYEQYF.

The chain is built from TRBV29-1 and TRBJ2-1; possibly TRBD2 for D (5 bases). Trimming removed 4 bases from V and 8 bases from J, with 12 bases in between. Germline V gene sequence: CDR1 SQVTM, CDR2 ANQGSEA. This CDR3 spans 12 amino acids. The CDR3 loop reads CSVAGGGDEQFF. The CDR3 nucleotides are TGCAGCGTTGCTGGAGGTGGCGATGAGCAGTTCTTC.